The source of this TCR beta chain is a study of T cell responses to AZD1222 COVID-19 vaccine. Points on this clone: What it binds is unknown.

CDR1 GTSNPN and CDR2 SVGIG come from the germline V gene (reference sequence). With V trimmed by 2 bases and J by 7 bases, 6 bases remained unmatched. The CDR3 spans 14 residues. The method was immunoSEQ multiplex PCR; TCRdb's version includes in-frame clones alone and lacks a portion of them. The sample comprises under 140,000 clones, around 90% of which are singletons, and 1.6% rests with the top ten. General observations from the study: Spike-wide vaccine-associated CD4 TCRs dominated at 160-218 and 743-854. The number of AZD1222 recipients seropositive at baseline was only five to seven.

The source was peripheral blood, collected on day 0 of AZD1222 vaccination. The chain employs TRBV30 and TRBJ1-4; 8 bases align to TRBD1. The source is an adult in good health. CDR3 bases: TGTGCCTGGAGTATACGGGACAGGCCTGAAAAACTGTTTTTT. It codes for CAWSIRDRPEKLFF.